This T cell receptor (beta chain) was obtained from a study of circulating CD8 cells and anti-PD-1 response in melanoma. From live CD3+CD8+TCRalphabeta+ cells, four PD-1 and/or TIGIT subsets were sorted. The QIAseq Immune Repertoire TCR panel built the libraries from roughly 15 ng of total RNA. TCRdb reprocessed the reads via MiXCR and lists one record per CDR3 protein. Of around 1,900 distinct CDR3 sequences listed, around 6.3% are singletons. On this clonotype itself: Its antigen is as yet unknown.

CDR3 length equals 14 residues. Per germline, CDR1 MDHEN and CDR2 SYDVKM. With 8 bases removed from V and 0 bases from J, the gap between germline ends came to 14 bases. Study-level results: Subset repertoires were largely private at M1, with under 7.5% shared.

The chain recombines TRBV28 with TRBJ2-7; D is possibly TRBD2 (6 bases). This receptor was taken from a human donor with melanoma. Sequenced material: CD8+ T cells from PBMCs, taken at baseline or after one month of anti-PD-1 therapy (not recorded which). In DNA form, the CDR3 reads TGTGCCAGCGGGCCTCGGGGGAACTCCTACGAGCAGTACTTC. Its protein product is CASGPRGNSYEQYF. The full variable domain, completed using reference TRBV28 and TRBJ2-7, is DVKVTQSSRYLVKRTGEKVFLECVQDMDHENMFWYRQDPGLGLRLIYFSYDVKMKEKGDIPEGYSVSREKKERFSLILESASTNQTSMYLCASGPRGNSYEQYFGPGTRLTVT.